This record concerns one TCR beta chain sequence. These data come from a study of blood T cell repertoires in COVID-19. Germline CDR1 and CDR2: SGHTA and FQGTGA. This CDR3 is built from 15 residues. J lost 3 bases, V lost 5 bases, and 7 bases had no gene match. Sequencing was performed with immunoSEQ multiplex PCR; in TCRdb, only in-frame clones are kept and a portion is missing. Counted here are 250,000 to 300,000 clones, roughly nine tenths occurring once; the ten biggest clones make up 2.2%. The V and J genes are TRBV7-3 and TRBJ2-1; 7 bases map to TRBD1. The sequenced material came from peripheral blood. The sequence came from a man aged 45-65 years with acute or convalescent COVID-19. This chain's CDR3 is CASSAPGTVYNEQFF. CDR3 in DNA: TGTGCCAGCAGCGCTCCCGGGACAGTCTACAATGAGCAGTTCTTC.